The rows below give T cell receptor beta chains drawn from one sample of a study of graft-versus-host responses after intestinal transplantation. What these receptors recognize is not known. Measured with immunoSEQ multiplex PCR; TCRdb has only the in-frame clones, and not every one. The sample lists around 110,000 clones, 75% to 95% occurring once. The sample in question was unstimulated CD4+ T cells sorted from spleen or lymph node cells, obtained before intestinal transplant. The receptors derive from a human donor who received an intestinal transplant. The CDR3 runs from the conserved cysteine through the conserved F or W. A D gene is named only where the DNA matches it firmly. Clone sizes are given selectively: once, few, many, or a class where the clone is expanded.

TGCGCCAGCAGCTTAGGAGCGGGGGGGTACCAAGAGACCCAGTACTTC,CASSLGAGGYQETQYF,TRBV5-1,-,TRBJ2-5,TRBD2
TGTGCCAGCAGTGAAGTGGGACTAGGAGGCCCCTACGAGCAGTACTTC,CASSEVGLGGPYEQYF,TRBV6-1,-,TRBJ2-7,TRBD2
TGCAGCGTTGAATTCGGTAGGACAGGCACCACCTACGAGCAGTACTTC,CSVEFGRTGTTYEQYF,TRBV29-1,-,TRBJ2-7,TRBD1
TGTGCCAGCAGCCAAGGATACGAGCAGTACTTC,CASSQGYEQYF,TRBV14,-,TRBJ2-7,-
TGCGCCAGCAGCCAAGGAAGACTAGCGGGAGGCGTCACAGATACGCAGTATTTT,CASSQGRLAGGVTDTQYF,TRBV4-1,-,TRBJ2-3,TRBD2
TGTGCCAGCAGCTTAGAAGGGGCCGGCTATGGCTACACCTTC,CASSLEGAGYGYTF,TRBV11-2,-,TRBJ1-2,-
TGCACCAGCAGCCAACTCAGGACTCCCTACGAGCAGTACTTC,CTSSQLRTPYEQYF,TRBV1,-,TRBJ2-7,-
TGCGCCAGCAGCGCCACCGGGACAGGACTTTACACTGAAGCTTTCTTT,CASSATGTGLYTEAFF,TRBV5-1,-,TRBJ1-1,TRBD1
TGTGCCAGCAGCCCACAGGGACAGGGGGGCTATGGCTACACCTTC,CASSPQGQGGYGYTF,TRBV7-8,-,TRBJ1-2,TRBD1
TGTGCCAGCAGTTACTCAGGGGGCAATGAGCAGTTCTTC,CASSYSGGNEQFF,TRBV27,few,TRBJ2-1,TRBD1
TGTGCCAGCAGCCCCTCGACAGGGCGCACTGAAGCTTTCTTT,CASSPSTGRTEAFF,TRBV11-2,-,TRBJ1-1,TRBD1
TGTGCCAGCAGTTTATTCCCCTCAGGGGGCCCCTACGAGCAGTACTTC,CASSLFPSGGPYEQYF,TRBV27,-,TRBJ2-7,TRBD1
TGCGCCAGCAGCTTTTGGGGGCCGAACACTGAAGCTTTCTTT,CASSFWGPNTEAFF,TRBV5-1,-,TRBJ1-1,-
TGTGCTAGTGGCACTTCTTTACGAGATACGCAGTATTTT,CASGTSLRDTQYF,TRBV12-5,once,TRBJ2-3,-
TGTGCCAGCAGTTTAACGGGACAGGGGAACACCGGGGAGCTGTTTTTT,CASSLTGQGNTGELFF,TRBV27,-,TRBJ2-2,TRBD1
TGTGCCAGCAGCTTGGGTCCAGGGAAGGGCAATGAGCAGTTCTTC,CASSLGPGKGNEQFF,TRBV11-2,-,TRBJ2-1,-
TGTGCCAGCAGCCCCACCCCGAGGTTGGGTTACGAGCAGTACTTC,CASSPTPRLGYEQYF,TRBV7-2,-,TRBJ2-7,-
TGTGCCAGCAGACGGCCCTCGGGTACGCAGTATTTT,CASRRPSGTQYF,TRBV6-6,-,TRBJ2-3,-
TGTGCCAGCAGCTTAGCTAGCGGCACAGATACGCAGTATTTT,CASSLASGTDTQYF,TRBV7-9,-,TRBJ2-3,-
TGCGCCAGCCGTAACACTGAAGCTTTCTTT,CASRNTEAFF,TRBV10-2,once,TRBJ1-1,-
TGTGCCAGCAGCACACTCACAGGGAGCGGAGACACTGAAGCTTTCTTT,CASSTLTGSGDTEAFF,TRBV21-1,once,TRBJ1-1,-
TGCGCCAGCAGCGAAGGGGGAAGTTTACCCCTCCACTTT,CASSEGGSLPLHF,TRBV5-1,once,TRBJ1-6,-